This TCR beta chain appears in the sequencing data of a study of CXCR3-negative and CXCR3-positive naive CD8 T cells. Study outcomes and limitations: Comparably high diversity marked both naive subsets, whereas memory CD8+ cells had much lower diversity. TRB CDR3s of CXCR3-positive naive cells were more hydrophobic than those of CXCR3-negative naive cells. Similar TRBV-TRBJ usage was seen in naive cells (both CXCR3-negative and CXCR3-positive), but memory cells differed.

5' RACE with UMI labels generated the TRB cDNA libraries. TCRdb reprocessed the 5' RACE reads, with one entry per CDR3 protein and no DNA. The sample's table shows about 120,000 distinct CDR3 sequences. CD8+ T cell subsets were each sorted in triplicate, 300,000 cells apiece. Points on this clonotype: What it binds is unknown.

The TCR comes from a human donor in good health. Some clones in this sample may be carry-over from other donors' samples. Sequencing was performed on naive CXCR3+ CD8+ T cells from blood. Subset reported: CD45RO-CCR7+CD27+CD95- naive CD8+ T cells expressing CXCR3 (TNR3+).

The CDR3: CSVEGGQKLQETQYF. The rearrangement joins TRBV29-1 to TRBJ2-5; TCRdb selects TRBD1, and the lack of DNA leaves this call unchecked. Per germline, CDR1 SQVTM and CDR2 ANQGSEA. The CDR3 has 15 residues.